One sample yielded the 17 T cell receptor beta chains listed below, sequenced in a study of cytomegalovirus exposure and HLA in healthy donors. This PCR relied on a set of 60 Vbeta primers and 13 Jbeta primers. Libraries were prepared by immunoSEQ multiplex PCR; TCRdb keeps only in-frame clonotypes and omits some of them. This table holds roughly 160,000 clones, roughly three quarters found once. Sequenced material: PBMCs. The receptor set was obtained from a man aged 18-30 years in good health and CMV-seropositive.

The V call is TRBV4-1, the J call TRBJ1-6; D possibly corresponds to TRBD1 (5 bases). This CDR3 has 14 amino acids. Trimming cost V 1 base and J 6 bases, with 7 bases left between them. CDR1 is MGHRA, CDR2 YSYEKL, per germline. As DNA, the CDR3 is TGCGCCAGCAGCCAAGTGACAGTTAATTCACCCCTCCACTTT. Translating gives CASSQVTVNSPLHF.

The rearrangement uses TRBV11-3 and TRBJ2-1; 8 bases map to TRBD2. Germline V gene lookup returns CDR1 SGHNT and CDR2 YENEEA. CDR3 size: 17 residues. Trimming cost V 1 base and J 2 bases; bases outside gene matches: 7. In DNA, the CDR3 is TGTGCCAGCAGCTTAGGTGTCGTAGCGGGAACCTACAATGAGCAGTTCTTC. Encoded protein: CASSLGVVAGTYNEQFF.

The V and J genes are TRBV4-1 and TRBJ2-7, with D possibly TRBD1 on 6 matching bases. The V and J ends lost 8 bases and 2 bases respectively, with 13 bases between them. The CDR3 spans 13 residues. Per the germline V gene, CDR1 is MGHRA and CDR2 is YSYEKL. Written as DNA, the CDR3 is TGCGCCAGCGGAAAACAGGGCACCTACGAGCAGTACTTC. Translated: CASGKQGTYEQYF.

The J gene is TRBJ2-7, the V gene TRBV5-6; 7 bases line up with TRBD1. CDR1 and CDR2 (germline): SGHDT, YYEEEE. Losses at the gene ends were 4 bases for V and 1 base for J; bases not matched to a gene: 2. This CDR3 comprises 13 residues. The CDR3 coding sequence is TGTGCCAGCAGCAGGGACAGATCCTACGAGCAGTACTTC. It translates to CASSRDRSYEQYF.

This clone has just a few counts. This chain uses TRBV14 with TRBJ2-2; perhaps TRBD2 as D (5 bases). Deletions cut 0 bases from V and 1 base from J, with 12 bases between. CDR3 length: 17 residues. CDR1 and CDR2 from the germline V gene are SGHDN and FVKESK. The CDR3 DNA reads as TGTGCCAGCAGCCAAGAGGTGGGAGAGGGGAACACCGGGGAGCTGTTTTTT. Translated, it gives CASSQEVGEGNTGELFF. Supplemented by reference TRBV14 and TRBJ2-2, the full variable domain reads EAGVTQFPSHSVIEKGQTVTLRCDPISGHDNLYWYRRVMGKEIKFLLHFVKESKQDESGMPNNRFLAERTGGTYSTLKVQPAELEDSGVYFCASSQEVGEGNTGELFFGEGSRLTVL.

The chain recombines TRBV5-6 with TRBJ2-7; D might be TRBD2 (6 bases). This CDR3 is built from 16 residues. Per the germline V gene, CDR1 is SGHDT and CDR2 is YYEEEE. The germline V and J ends were trimmed by 1 base and 2 bases, with 16 bases remaining between them. The CDR3, as DNA: TGTGCCAGCAGCTTGCTTCCGTGGGGGGAACCCTACGAGCAGTACTTC. Translated: CASSLLPWGEPYEQYF.

In its sample, this clone was seen a few times. The DNA for the CDR3 is TGTGCCAGCTCACCGGCTGCCTACGAGCAGTACTTC. Translated, it gives CASSPAAYEQYF. J is TRBJ2-7 and V is TRBV18; D call uncertain. The germline gives CDR1 KGHSH, CDR2 LQKENI. This CDR3 has 12 residues. V was shortened by 3 bases and J by 2 bases, with 5 bases between the two germline ends.

This rearrangement joins TRBV6-1 to TRBJ1-1; D perhaps matches TRBD1 (5 bases). The CDR3 length is 14 residues. Trimming removed 4 bases from V and 0 bases from J, with 9 bases in between. Germline V CDR1 and CDR2: MNHNS, SASEGT. This chain's CDR3 is CASSGGGLNTEAFF. The CDR3 DNA reads as TGTGCCAGCAGTGGGGGGGGACTGAACACTGAAGCTTTCTTT.

The chain couples TRBV7-2 to TRBJ1-1; D gene uncertain. With 3 bases removed from V and 0 bases from J, the gap between germline ends came to 8 bases. Germline CDR1 is SGHTA and CDR2 is FQGNSA. The CDR3 contains 14 residues. Here the CDR3 DNA reads TGTGCCAGCAGCTTCAGCGGAATGAACACTGAAGCTTTCTTT. This translates into CASSFSGMNTEAFF.

The chain recombines TRBV2 with TRBJ1-5; 8 bases agree with TRBD1. The length of the CDR3 is 13 residues. Germline V gives CDR1 SNHLY, CDR2 FYNNEI. The V and J ends lost 4 bases and 7 bases, in that order; junction bases with no gene match: 3. This chain's CDR3 is CASSADRGQPQHF. In DNA, the CDR3 is TGTGCCAGCAGTGCCGACAGGGGCCAGCCCCAGCATTTT.

The chain combines TRBV4-3 with TRBJ1-2; D is ambiguous. V shed 1 base and J shed 9 bases, with 21 bases lying between them. The germline V gene has CDR1 LGHNA and CDR2 YSLEER. This CDR3 has 16 residues. CDR3 sequence (DNA): TGCGCCAGCAGCCAAGTTGCCGAGGTAACTGGTAGTAGCTACACCTTC. Translating it yields CASSQVAEVTGSSYTF.

This clone came up a few times. V gene TRBV29-1 combines with J gene TRBJ1-4; D is perhaps TRBD1 (5 bases). This CDR3 region has 13 residues. The germline V and J ends were trimmed by 5 bases and 5 bases, with 12 bases remaining between them. Germline CDR1 SQVTM, CDR2 ANQGSEA. CDR3 nucleotide sequence: TGCAGCGTTCAGCGGGGGGTAAATGAAAAACTGTTTTTT. Translating it yields CSVQRGVNEKLFF.

The genes are TRBV10-3 and TRBJ2-1, with 7 bases matching TRBD2. J gave up 5 bases and V 6 bases, and 7 bases lay outside the gene matches. The CDR3 runs 14 residues. In germline, CDR1 is ENHRY, CDR2 SYGVKD. The chain's CDR3 is CAISGLDINNEQFF. The CDR3 region has the DNA TGTGCCATCAGCGGACTAGATATAAACAATGAGCAGTTCTTC.

The chain recombines TRBV5-1 with TRBJ2-7; TRBD2 agrees at 11 bases. The CDR3 is made up of 16 amino acids. V lost 3 bases to trimming and J lost 2 bases; unmatched junction nucleotides: 7. Germline V gene lookup returns CDR1 SGHRS and CDR2 YFSETQ. The CDR3 nucleotides are TGCGCCAGCAGCTCAACCGGGACTAGCGGCCCCTACGAGCAGTACTTC. The encoded protein is CASSSTGTSGPYEQYF.

This clone has a single count. The rearrangement uses TRBV5-8 and TRBJ1-1; D is perhaps TRBD1 (5 bases). The length of the CDR3 is 13 residues. Germline CDR1 SGHTS, CDR2 YDEGEE. Trimming removed 4 bases at V and 6 bases at J, with 13 bases between. The chain's CDR3 is CASSRTFTSEAFF. CDR3 DNA: TGTGCCAGCAGCCGGACATTTACGTCTGAAGCTTTCTTT.

The V call is TRBV2, the J call TRBJ2-5; TRBD1 agrees at 7 bases. The CDR3 loop spans 14 amino acids. V shed 4 bases, J shed 5 bases, and the junction held 7 bases outside the gene matches. Germline V gene sequence: CDR1 SNHLY, CDR2 FYNNEI. The CDR3 sequence is CASSAPGGWETQYF. For the CDR3, the DNA is TGTGCCAGCAGTGCTCCAGGGGGTTGGGAGACCCAGTACTTC.

This clone has more than one count but fewer than ten. The J gene is TRBJ1-1, the V gene TRBV19, with D maybe TRBD1 (6 bases). The V gene lost 4 bases and the J gene lost 8 bases, with 14 bases spanning the gap. Germline V gene data show CDR1 as LNHDA and CDR2 as SQIVND (reference sequence). The CDR3 length is 13 residues. The CDR3 nucleotides read TGTGCCAGTAGTACCCCTCTGACAGGAGAAGCTTTCTTT. Its protein product is CASSTPLTGEAFF.